Reported below is one T cell receptor beta chain. This sample is part of a study of shared clonotypes between healthy human individuals. This CDR3 comprises 13 residues. The germline V gene has CDR1 SGHNT and CDR2 YENEEA. V lost 0 bases and J 6 bases, leaving 5 bases between the germline ends. Sequencing was at deep level. TCRdb keeps only in-frame clones here, not all; method: immunoSEQ multiplex PCR. The sample holds more than 2 million clones; over 85% are singletons and the top ten take 0.1% to 0.15%. The sequenced sample consisted of naive CD4+ T cells sorted from blood. Sample subset: CD45RA+ positively selected. The chain couples TRBV11-3 to TRBJ2-2; D is ambiguous. The sequence was obtained from a man younger than 35 in good health. The CDR3 reads CASSLEGSGELFF. CDR3 DNA: TGTGCCAGCAGCTTAGAGGGGTCCGGGGAGCTGTTTTTT.